This T cell receptor beta chain is from a study of T cells after yellow fever vaccination. Study in general: With SMART-Seq v4 Ultra Low Input, the fractions containing low cell numbers were prepared.

The CDR3 is 13 residues long. Germline-derived CDR1 and CDR2 are SGHTA and FQGNSA. V shed 3 bases and J shed 3 bases, with 8 bases lying between them. TCRdb recomputed calls from the 5' RACE reads with MiXCR, one row per CDR3 protein. The sample carries some 320,000 distinct CDR3 sequences, about 8.7% recorded once. This clonotype was observed a few times. This TCR was sampled from a young man who received the YFV17D yellow fever vaccine. The V call is TRBV7-2, the J call TRBJ1-1; D gene uncertain. Sequencing was performed on PBMCs, taken on the day of the first yellow fever vaccination. CDR3 sequence: CASSFSLDTEAFF. The CDR3 bases are TGTGCCAGCAGCTTTAGCTTGGACACTGAAGCTTTCTTT.